A selection of T cell receptor beta chains follows, all from one sample in a study of blood T cells in healthy people across ages. Each CDR3 protein gets one entry after TCRdb re-called the 5' RACE reads with MiXCR. The sample has some 710,000 distinct CDR3 sequences, about 24% seen once; the top ten hold under 25%. The sequenced sample was blood. The receptors were sampled from a man between 65 and 80 years old in good health. Each CDR3 is given with its conserved first and last residue. Each record gives: J gene, V gene, clone size, D gene, CDR3 DNA, CDR3 protein. The D gene is left open where the match is weak. Size is stated for part of the rows, as once, few or many counts, or as a class when the clone is expanded.

j_call: TRBJ2-1
v_call: TRBV6-5
clone_size: few
d_call: .
cdr3_nt: TGTGCCAGCAGTTACCAGGGTTATGTAGCGACTGAGCAGTTCTTC
cdr3_aa: CASSYQGYVATEQFF

j_call: TRBJ1-1
v_call: TRBV12-3/TRBV12-4
clone_size: few
d_call: .
cdr3_nt: TGTGCCAGCAGGTTGGTAGGGGCCACTGAAGCTTTCTTT
cdr3_aa: CASRLVGATEAFF

j_call: TRBJ2-1
v_call: TRBV7-3
clone_size: few
d_call: TRBD2
cdr3_nt: TGTGCCAGCAGCCTGACTAGCGGGAGTTCTGATGAGCAGTTCTTC
cdr3_aa: CASSLTSGSSDEQFF

j_call: TRBJ1-5
v_call: TRBV27
clone_size: .
d_call: TRBD1
cdr3_nt: TGTGCCAGCAGTGCCCGCGGGACAGGTAATCAGCCCCAGCATTTT
cdr3_aa: CASSARGTGNQPQHF

j_call: TRBJ1-4
v_call: TRBV18
clone_size: .
d_call: .
cdr3_nt: TGTGCCAGCTCACCAGAGCGGGGTAATGAAAAACTGTTTTTT
cdr3_aa: CASSPERGNEKLFF

j_call: TRBJ2-1
v_call: TRBV29-1
clone_size: few
d_call: TRBD2
cdr3_nt: TGCAGCGCCAGACTAGCGGGGGATCGGGAGCAGTTCTTC
cdr3_aa: CSARLAGDREQFF

j_call: TRBJ2-1
v_call: TRBV7-8
clone_size: .
d_call: .
cdr3_nt: TGTGCCAGCAGCTTAGCTCCTCCCGTCAGGACCTACAATGAGCAGTTCTTC
cdr3_aa: CASSLAPPVRTYNEQFF

j_call: TRBJ2-5
v_call: TRBV12-3/TRBV12-4
clone_size: few
d_call: TRBD1
cdr3_nt: TGTGCCAGCAGACCTTGGGACAGAAAAGAGACCCAGTACTTC
cdr3_aa: CASRPWDRKETQYF

j_call: TRBJ2-5
v_call: TRBV5-1
clone_size: .
d_call: .
cdr3_nt: TGCGCCAGCAGCTTGGCCCTCCGGCCCTACGAGCAGTGCTTC
cdr3_aa: CASSLALRPYEQCF

j_call: TRBJ2-3
v_call: TRBV5-1
clone_size: .
d_call: .
cdr3_nt: TGCGCCAGCAGTATGGGAGCGAGCACAGATACGCAGTATTTT
cdr3_aa: CASSMGASTDTQYF

j_call: TRBJ2-6
v_call: TRBV12-3/TRBV12-4
clone_size: .
d_call: .
cdr3_nt: TGTGCCAGCTTTAATTCTGGGGCCAACGTCCTGACTTTC
cdr3_aa: CASFNSGANVLTF

j_call: TRBJ2-3
v_call: TRBV18
clone_size: .
d_call: .
cdr3_nt: TGTGCCAGCTCGCCAATGGCGACCAAAGAGGATACGCAGTATTTT
cdr3_aa: CASSPMATKEDTQYF

j_call: TRBJ2-1
v_call: TRBV20-1
clone_size: few
d_call: TRBD2
cdr3_nt: TGCAGTGCTAGGGGACCCGGGACTAGCTACAATGAGCAGTTCTTC
cdr3_aa: CSARGPGTSYNEQFF

j_call: TRBJ1-6
v_call: TRBV20-1
clone_size: few
d_call: TRBD1
cdr3_nt: TGCAGTGCTAGCGGTCGGCAGGGGGAGAGATCACCCCTCCACTTT
cdr3_aa: CSASGRQGERSPLHF